A selection of T cell receptor beta chains follows, all from one sample in a study of cytomegalovirus exposure and HLA in healthy donors. This table comes from immunoSEQ multiplex PCR, and its TCRdb copy is limited to in-frame clones, with some not included. This sample contains under 200,000 clones. Sequenced input: PBMCs. The receptors were gathered from a man younger than 40 in good health and CMV-seronegative. The CDR3 runs from the conserved cysteine through the conserved F or W. D genes are given only for firm matches.

v_call: TRBV6-5
d_call: -
j_call: TRBJ2-7
cdr3_aa: CASSSYYEQYF
cdr3_nt: TGTGCCAGCAGCTCCTATTACGAGCAGTACTTC

v_call: TRBV5-1
d_call: -
j_call: TRBJ1-3
cdr3_aa: CASSLEPGYNSGNTIYF
cdr3_nt: TGCGCCAGCAGCTTGGAGCCCGGTTATAACTCTGGAAACACCATATATTTT

v_call: TRBV29-1
d_call: -
j_call: TRBJ1-1
cdr3_aa: CSVDMAGQTEAFF
cdr3_nt: TGCAGCGTTGACATGGCAGGGCAGACTGAAGCTTTCTTT

v_call: TRBV11-2
d_call: -
j_call: TRBJ2-1
cdr3_aa: CASSLVPAGNEQFF
cdr3_nt: TGTGCCAGCAGCTTAGTACCTGCCGGTAATGAGCAGTTCTTC

v_call: TRBV5-4
d_call: -
j_call: TRBJ1-2
cdr3_aa: CASSLDGGWYGYTF
cdr3_nt: TGTGCCAGCAGCTTGGACGGGGGATGGTATGGCTACACCTTC

v_call: TRBV19
d_call: -
j_call: TRBJ2-1
cdr3_aa: CASSIRGRGGPYNEQFF
cdr3_nt: TGTGCCAGTAGTATTAGGGGAAGGGGGGGGCCCTACAATGAGCAGTTCTTC

v_call: TRBV9
d_call: -
j_call: TRBJ1-3
cdr3_aa: CASSSTDRRNTIYF
cdr3_nt: TGTGCCAGCAGCTCTACTGACAGGAGAAACACCATATATTTT

v_call: TRBV10-1
d_call: -
j_call: TRBJ1-1
cdr3_aa: CASSAPGTEAFF
cdr3_nt: TGCGCCAGCAGTGCACCAGGCACTGAAGCTTTCTTT

v_call: TRBV5-4
d_call: TRBD1
j_call: TRBJ2-3
cdr3_aa: CASSFWDRRENTQYF
cdr3_nt: TGTGCCAGCAGCTTCTGGGACAGGCGTGAGAATACGCAGTATTTT

v_call: TRBV5-6
d_call: -
j_call: TRBJ1-5
cdr3_aa: CASSPGGDQPQHF
cdr3_nt: TGTGCCAGCAGTCCTGGGGGGGATCAGCCCCAGCATTTT

v_call: TRBV2
d_call: -
j_call: TRBJ2-1
cdr3_aa: CASGLLLIYNEQFF
cdr3_nt: TGTGCCAGTGGACTACTCCTTATATACAATGAGCAGTTCTTC

v_call: TRBV7-9
d_call: TRBD1
j_call: TRBJ1-5
cdr3_aa: CASSLTGGSNQPQHF
cdr3_nt: TGTGCCAGCAGCCTGACAGGGGGAAGCAATCAGCCCCAGCATTTT

v_call: TRBV6-5
d_call: -
j_call: TRBJ1-3
cdr3_aa: CASSYSRSTGNTIYF
cdr3_nt: TGTGCCAGCAGTTACTCCAGGTCCACTGGAAACACCATATATTTT

v_call: TRBV7-8
d_call: TRBD1
j_call: TRBJ1-1
cdr3_aa: CASSLDRVGAEAFF
cdr3_nt: TGTGCCAGCAGCTTGGACAGGGTAGGGGCTGAAGCTTTCTTT

v_call: TRBV27
d_call: TRBD1
j_call: TRBJ1-2
cdr3_aa: CASSLSSEDRGHGYTF
cdr3_nt: TGTGCCAGCAGTTTATCCTCCGAGGACAGGGGACATGGCTACACCTTC

v_call: TRBV27
d_call: -
j_call: TRBJ1-1
cdr3_aa: CASSGHRATEAFF
cdr3_nt: TGTGCCAGCAGTGGGCACAGGGCAACTGAAGCTTTCTTT

v_call: TRBV10-3
d_call: TRBD2
j_call: TRBJ2-6
cdr3_aa: CAIRGGSTGANVLTF
cdr3_nt: TGTGCCATCAGGGGCGGGAGCACTGGGGCCAACGTCCTGACTTTC

v_call: TRBV5-1
d_call: TRBD1
j_call: TRBJ1-3
cdr3_aa: CASSRQGSGNTIYF
cdr3_nt: TGCGCCAGCAGCCGACAGGGATCTGGAAACACCATATATTTT

v_call: TRBV7-9
d_call: -
j_call: TRBJ2-1
cdr3_aa: CASSLVQGYNEQFF
cdr3_nt: TGTGCCAGCAGCTTAGTGCAGGGGTACAATGAGCAGTTCTTC

v_call: TRBV11-2
d_call: TRBD1
j_call: TRBJ1-2
cdr3_aa: CASSPNTGADGYTF
cdr3_nt: TGTGCCAGCAGCCCAAACACAGGGGCGGATGGCTACACCTTC

v_call: TRBV25-1
d_call: TRBD2
j_call: TRBJ2-3
cdr3_aa: CASSYSGRRDTQYF
cdr3_nt: TGTGCCAGCAGTTATAGCGGGAGAAGAGATACGCAGTATTTT

v_call: TRBV6-6
d_call: -
j_call: TRBJ1-1
cdr3_aa: CASIKGVENTEAFF
cdr3_nt: TGTGCCAGCATTAAGGGGGTGGAGAACACTGAAGCTTTCTTT

v_call: TRBV11-2
d_call: TRBD1
j_call: TRBJ2-4
cdr3_aa: CASSLTWTGENIQYF
cdr3_nt: TGTGCCAGCAGCTTAACTTGGACAGGGGAAAACATTCAGTACTTC

v_call: TRBV6-5
d_call: -
j_call: TRBJ2-6
cdr3_aa: CASTTGQWGNVLTF
cdr3_nt: TGTGCCAGCACCACAGGGCAGTGGGGCAACGTCCTGACTTTC

v_call: TRBV5-1
d_call: -
j_call: TRBJ2-7
cdr3_aa: CASSLDFDGSGSYEQYF
cdr3_nt: TGCGCCAGCAGCTTAGACTTTGACGGCTCGGGGTCCTACGAGCAGTACTTC

v_call: TRBV27
d_call: -
j_call: TRBJ1-1
cdr3_aa: CASSLTPGNTEAFF
cdr3_nt: TGTGCCAGCAGTTTGACCCCGGGGAACACTGAAGCTTTCTTT

v_call: TRBV20-1
d_call: -
j_call: TRBJ1-2
cdr3_aa: CSAAGYGYTF
cdr3_nt: TGCAGTGCAGCTGGTTATGGCTACACCTTC

v_call: TRBV5-5
d_call: -
j_call: TRBJ1-4
cdr3_aa: CASSLDSSTNEKLFF
cdr3_nt: TGTGCCAGCAGCCTTGACAGTTCAACTAATGAAAAACTGTTTTTT

v_call: TRBV7-2
d_call: -
j_call: TRBJ2-4
cdr3_aa: CASSLDLGKNIQYF
cdr3_nt: TGTGCCAGCAGCTTAGATCTAGGCAAAAACATTCAGTACTTC

v_call: TRBV6-5
d_call: TRBD1
j_call: TRBJ1-1
cdr3_aa: CASSYVTGATTEAFF
cdr3_nt: TGTGCCAGCAGTTACGTAACAGGGGCGACCACTGAAGCTTTCTTT

v_call: TRBV27
d_call: TRBD2
j_call: TRBJ2-1
cdr3_aa: CASSGFGQREEVNNEQFF
cdr3_nt: TGTGCCAGCAGTGGGTTCGGACAGCGGGAGGAAGTTAACAATGAGCAGTTCTTC

v_call: TRBV11-2
d_call: TRBD2
j_call: TRBJ2-1
cdr3_aa: CASSLTGGKYNEQFF
cdr3_nt: TGTGCCAGCAGCTTGACGGGAGGAAAGTACAATGAGCAGTTCTTC

v_call: TRBV7-9
d_call: -
j_call: TRBJ1-1
cdr3_aa: CASSPRGRTEAFF
cdr3_nt: TGTGCCAGCAGCCCTAGGGGTAGAACTGAAGCTTTCTTT

v_call: TRBV7-2
d_call: -
j_call: TRBJ2-1
cdr3_aa: CASSFNNEQFF
cdr3_nt: TGTGCCAGCAGCTTCAACAATGAGCAGTTCTTC

v_call: TRBV27
d_call: TRBD2
j_call: TRBJ2-5
cdr3_aa: CASSQTSGIQETQYF
cdr3_nt: TGTGCCAGCAGCCAGACTAGCGGGATCCAAGAGACCCAGTACTTC

v_call: TRBV5-5
d_call: -
j_call: TRBJ2-1
cdr3_aa: CASRPREYSYNEQFF
cdr3_nt: TGTGCCAGCAGGCCCCGGGAGTACTCCTACAATGAGCAGTTCTTC

v_call: TRBV19
d_call: -
j_call: TRBJ1-5
cdr3_aa: CASSQGLDQPQHF
cdr3_nt: TGTGCCAGTAGTCAGGGGCTGGATCAGCCCCAGCATTTT

v_call: TRBV11-3
d_call: -
j_call: TRBJ2-6
cdr3_aa: CASSPRPGISGANVLTF
cdr3_nt: TGTGCCAGCAGCCCCAGGCCGGGGATCTCTGGGGCCAACGTCCTGACTTTC

v_call: TRBV9
d_call: TRBD2
j_call: TRBJ2-2
cdr3_aa: CASSVGAGGRTGELFF
cdr3_nt: TGTGCCAGCAGCGTAGGAGCGGGAGGACGTACCGGGGAGCTGTTTTTT

v_call: TRBV19
d_call: TRBD2
j_call: TRBJ2-3
cdr3_aa: CASSIPIRLAVNTDTQYF
cdr3_nt: TGTGCCAGTAGTATCCCTATTCGCCTAGCGGTTAACACAGATACGCAGTATTTT

v_call: TRBV28
d_call: TRBD2
j_call: TRBJ2-1
cdr3_aa: CASSRTSGRAGGNEQFF
cdr3_nt: TGTGCCAGCAGCCGGACTAGCGGGAGGGCCGGGGGCAATGAGCAGTTCTTC

v_call: TRBV28
d_call: -
j_call: TRBJ2-1
cdr3_aa: CASSRPGTLYNEQFF
cdr3_nt: TGTGCCAGCAGCCGCCCCGGGACTTTATACAATGAGCAGTTCTTC

v_call: TRBV10-2
d_call: TRBD1
j_call: TRBJ2-2
cdr3_aa: CASKGQGEPGELFF
cdr3_nt: TGCGCCAGCAAGGGACAGGGGGAACCCGGGGAGCTGTTTTTT

v_call: TRBV5-1
d_call: TRBD1
j_call: TRBJ2-7
cdr3_aa: CASSPRTGVNEQYF
cdr3_nt: TGCGCCAGCAGCCCGAGGACAGGGGTAAACGAGCAGTACTTC

v_call: TRBV6-5
d_call: -
j_call: TRBJ1-6
cdr3_aa: CASSYRATASPLHF
cdr3_nt: TGTGCCAGCAGTTACAGAGCGACGGCATCACCCCTCCACTTT

v_call: TRBV28
d_call: TRBD2
j_call: TRBJ2-7
cdr3_aa: CASSPTISGRLYEQYF
cdr3_nt: TGTGCCAGCAGTCCGACCATTAGCGGGAGGCTTTACGAGCAGTACTTC

v_call: TRBV28
d_call: TRBD1
j_call: TRBJ1-5
cdr3_aa: CASSLGQGARQPQHF
cdr3_nt: TGTGCCAGCAGTTTAGGACAGGGGGCACGACAGCCCCAGCATTTT

v_call: TRBV12-5
d_call: TRBD1
j_call: TRBJ1-5
cdr3_aa: CASGLIPAGGGSNQPQHF
cdr3_nt: TGTGCTAGTGGTTTGATACCGGCAGGGGGCGGTAGCAATCAGCCCCAGCATTTT

v_call: TRBV7-7
d_call: -
j_call: TRBJ2-7
cdr3_aa: CASSLGHTYEQYF
cdr3_nt: TGTGCCAGCAGCTTAGGGCACACCTACGAGCAGTACTTC

v_call: TRBV2
d_call: TRBD2
j_call: TRBJ2-1
cdr3_aa: CASITSGRWNEQFF
cdr3_nt: TGTGCCAGCATTACTAGCGGGAGGTGGAATGAGCAGTTCTTC

v_call: TRBV19
d_call: -
j_call: TRBJ1-2
cdr3_aa: CASSRQSSNYGYTF
cdr3_nt: TGTGCCAGTAGTAGACAGTCTTCAAACTATGGCTACACCTTC

v_call: TRBV11-3
d_call: TRBD1
j_call: TRBJ2-1
cdr3_aa: CASSLPQGDNEQFF
cdr3_nt: TGTGCCAGCAGTCTCCCACAGGGGGACAATGAGCAGTTCTTC

v_call: TRBV28
d_call: -
j_call: TRBJ2-7
cdr3_aa: CASSLSGSYYEQYF
cdr3_nt: TGTGCCAGCAGTTTGTCGGGAAGTTACTACGAGCAGTACTTC